This TCR beta chain was identified during a study of T cell responses to AZD1222 COVID-19 vaccine. Study-level information: Second-dose intervals of approximately 4 or approximately 12 weeks were pooled. General study findings and limits: When two AZD1222 doses had been given, Spike-specific TCR breadth and depth rose.

CDR3 length equals 14 residues. J gave up 2 bases and V 2 bases, and 2 bases lay outside the gene matches. Germline V gene data show CDR1 as SGHRS and CDR2 as YFSETQ. About this clone: Its antigen is not identified. Other DNA variants within this sample encode the same CDR3.

Sequenced by immunoSEQ multiplex PCR; TCRdb stores in-frame clones only, minus some. This sample has some 130,000 clones; around 90% occur once, and the top ten carry roughly 8%. The sequencing used peripheral blood, collected on day 0 of AZD1222 vaccination. This receptor was obtained from an adult in good health. The rearrangement uses TRBV5-1 and TRBJ2-5; 8 nucleotides align to TRBD2. CDR3 nucleotide sequence: TGCGCCAGCAGCTTTCGGGGGGGGCAAGAGACCCAGTACTTC. This codes for CASSFRGGQETQYF.